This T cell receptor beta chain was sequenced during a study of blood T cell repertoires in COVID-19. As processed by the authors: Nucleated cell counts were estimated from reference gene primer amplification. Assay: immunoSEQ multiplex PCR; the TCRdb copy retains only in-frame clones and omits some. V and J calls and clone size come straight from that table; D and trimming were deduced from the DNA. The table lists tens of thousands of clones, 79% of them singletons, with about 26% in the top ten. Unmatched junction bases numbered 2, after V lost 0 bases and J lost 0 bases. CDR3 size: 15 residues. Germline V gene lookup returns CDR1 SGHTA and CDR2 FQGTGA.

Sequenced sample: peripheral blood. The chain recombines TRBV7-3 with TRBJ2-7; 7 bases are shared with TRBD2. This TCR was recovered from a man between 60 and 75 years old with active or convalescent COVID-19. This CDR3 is CASSLTGGASYEQYF. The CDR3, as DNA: TGTGCCAGCAGCTTAACGGGAGGGGCCTCCTACGAGCAGTACTTC.